This T cell receptor (beta chain) was identified in a study of response to subunit inactivated influenza vaccine. Germline CDR1 is SGHTS and CDR2 is YDEGEE. CDR3 size: 16 residues. V lost 0 bases and J lost 0; bases outside the gene matches: 3. Comment on this clonotype: Its antigen is undetermined.

Findings and caveats of the study: It was suggested by the authors that few new T cells are recruited by each seasonal influenza vaccination.

TCRdb recomputed calls from the RT-PCR reads with MiXCR, one row per CDR3 protein. The table records some 520,000 distinct CDR3 sequences, about 17% of them present only once. V and J are TRBV5-8 and TRBJ2-3; 8 bases match TRBD2. The sample here was CD4+ T cells sorted from PBMCs, taken around 2 years after vaccination. The clonotype comes from a man aged 50-75 years who received an inactivated influenza vaccine. DNA of the CDR3: TGTGCCAGCAGCTTGGGGTCGGGAGGGAGCACAGATACGCAGTATTTT. It encodes CASSLGSGGSTDTQYF.